There are many counts of the clone carrying this T cell receptor (beta chain). Arm-PCR of CDR3 regions and iRepertoire HTBI primers were used to build TCR beta libraries. Each CDR3 protein is one row after TCRdb ran MiXCR on the multiplex PCR reads. The sample lists a few hundred thousand distinct CDR3 sequences, about 18% seen once, with about 14% in the top ten. This sample is drawn from a study of regulatory T cells in long-lasting Graves disease. The CDR3 is 18 residues long. Per the germline V gene, CDR1 is SGHTA and CDR2 is FQGNSA. With V trimmed by 4 bases and J by 0 bases, 11 bases remained unmatched. Noted time point: newly diagnosed GD, antithyroid drugs for less than 3 months. From RNA extracted from PBMCs, the TCR library was made. Another study also made use of these data, one on T cells in Graves' hyperthyroidism and ophthalmopathy. As that study records: Orbital computed tomography and thyroid ultrasound, together with serum TRAb and thyroxine and clinical symptoms, were used for diagnoses.

The material sequenced was peripheral blood mononuclear cells (PBMCs), taken at new diagnosis, from a patient treated with antithyroid drugs. This sequence joins TRBV7-2 and TRBJ2-1; 8 bases are a match to TRBD2. The receptor's source is a woman in her thirties with Graves disease. CDR3 DNA sequence: TGTGCCAGCAGCTCTACCAGACCGGGACTAGGCTCCTACAATGAGCAGTTCTTC. This encodes CASSSTRPGLGSYNEQFF.